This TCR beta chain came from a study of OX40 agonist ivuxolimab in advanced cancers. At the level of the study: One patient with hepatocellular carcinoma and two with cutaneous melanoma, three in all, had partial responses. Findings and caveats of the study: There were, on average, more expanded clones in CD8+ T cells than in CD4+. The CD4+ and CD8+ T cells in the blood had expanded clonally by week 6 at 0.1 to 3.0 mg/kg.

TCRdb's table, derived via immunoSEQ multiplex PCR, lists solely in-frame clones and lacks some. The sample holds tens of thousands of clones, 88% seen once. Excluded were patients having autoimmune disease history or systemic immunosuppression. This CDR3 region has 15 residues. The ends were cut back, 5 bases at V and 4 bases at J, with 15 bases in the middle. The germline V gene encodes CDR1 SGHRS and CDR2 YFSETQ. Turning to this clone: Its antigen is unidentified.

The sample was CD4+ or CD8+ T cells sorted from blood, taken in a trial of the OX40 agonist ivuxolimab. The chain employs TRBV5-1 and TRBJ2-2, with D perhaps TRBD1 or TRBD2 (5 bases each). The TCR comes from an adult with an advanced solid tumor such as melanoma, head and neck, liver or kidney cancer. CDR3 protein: CASRTFGGTTGELFF. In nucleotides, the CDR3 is TGCGCCAGCAGAACCTTTGGGGGAACCACCGGGGAGCTGTTTTTT. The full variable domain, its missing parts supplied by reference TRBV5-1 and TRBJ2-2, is KAGVTQTPRYLIKTRGQQVTLSCSPISGHRSVSWYQQTPGQGLQFLFEYFSETQRNKGNFPGRFSGRQFSNSRSEMNVSTLELGDSALYLCASRTFGGTTGELFFGEGSRLTVL.